The 10 T cell receptor beta chains in this list originate from one sample, sequenced in a study of blood T cell repertoires in COVID-19. Only in-frame clones appear in the TCRdb table, and some are missing; sequencing was by immunoSEQ multiplex PCR. Found here are over 100,000 clones, around 80% of them singletons; the top ten hold 12%. The sequencing input was peripheral blood. The receptor source for this set is a woman aged 60 to 75 with acute or convalescent COVID-19.

The rearrangement joins TRBV5-1 to TRBJ2-3, with D perhaps TRBD1 (7 bases). Trimming took off 4 bases at V and 0 bases at J, with 12 bases between the two ends. The CDR3 contains 15 residues. Looked up from germline, CDR1 is SGHRS and CDR2 is YFSETQ. CDR3 in DNA: TGCGCCAGCAGCGATCAGGGGGGAAGCACAGATACGCAGTATTTT. This gives the protein CASSDQGGSTDTQYF.

The V gene is TRBV3-1 (or the pseudogene TRBV3-2), the J gene TRBJ1-4; D gene uncertain. Germline V gene sequence: CDR1 LGHDT, CDR2 YNNKEL (reference sequence). The CDR3 consists of 12 residues. Trimming removed 4 bases at V and 7 bases at J, with 7 bases between. The CDR3 reads CASSRGPEKLFF. The CDR3 DNA is TGTGCCAGCAGCCGAGGCCCTGAAAAACTGTTTTTT.

By frequency in the sample, this clone is medium-sized. The V call is TRBV5-4, the J call TRBJ2-7, with TRBD1 matching over 7 bases. V shed 4 bases, J shed 3 bases, and the junction held 7 bases outside the gene matches. Germline V gives CDR1 SGHNT, CDR2 YYREEE (reference sequence). The CDR3 extends over 14 amino acids. CDR3 residues: CASSVRDRDYEQYF. CDR3 DNA sequence: TGTGCCAGCAGCGTAAGAGACAGGGACTACGAGCAGTACTTC.

J is TRBJ2-1 and V is TRBV27, with TRBD2 matching over 7 bases. The CDR3 consists of 15 residues. V shed 2 bases, J shed 4 bases, and the junction held 5 bases outside the gene matches. Germline V lookup: CDR1 MNHEY, CDR2 SMNVEV (reference sequence). The CDR3 nucleotides are TGTGCCAGCAGTTTACCCGGGGGGTTTTACAATGAGCAGTTCTTC. It codes for CASSLPGGFYNEQFF.

The V gene is TRBV6-5, the J gene TRBJ1-1; D remains ambiguous. Trimming removed 2 bases from V and 3 bases from J, with 10 bases in between. CDR1 is MNHEY, CDR2 SVGAGI, per germline. The CDR3 consists of 14 residues. CDR3 nucleotide sequence: TGTGCCAGCAGTTACAAGGCTCGGGACACTGAAGCTTTCTTT. Its protein is CASSYKARDTEAFF.

V and J are TRBV30 and TRBJ1-1; 12 bases are shared with TRBD1. V shed 1 base and J 5 bases; nucleotides not matched to a gene: 5. Germline assignment: CDR1 GTSNPN and CDR2 SVGIG (reference sequence). The length of the CDR3 is 15 residues. As DNA, the CDR3 is TGTGCCTGGAGTGCCGGGGACAGGGGGCGGACTGAAGCTTTCTTT. As protein: CAWSAGDRGRTEAFF. Filled out from reference TRBV30 and TRBJ1-1, the complete variable domain reads SQTIHQWPATLVQPVGSPLSLECTVEGTSNPNLYWYRQAAGRGLQLLFYSVGIGQISSEVPQNLSASRPQDRQFILSSKKLLLSDSGFYLCAWSAGDRGRTEAFFGQGTRLTVV.

The CDR3 reads CASSLGQGQQYF. CDR3 sequence (DNA): TGTGCCAGCAGCCTCGGACAGGGCCAGCAGTACTTC. The V gene is TRBV5-4, the J gene TRBJ2-7; 8 nucleotides line up with TRBD1. Germline lookup yields CDR1 SGHNT and CDR2 YYREEE (reference sequence). The CDR3 is 12 residues long. J gave up 8 bases and V 4 bases, and 5 bases lay outside the gene matches.

In this sample, this clone turned up a few times. The chain carries TRBV30 and TRBJ1-2; D remains ambiguous. The CDR3 is 12 amino acids. Germline lookup yields CDR1 GTSNPN and CDR2 SVGIG (reference sequence). V dropped 3 bases and J dropped 5 bases, with 10 bases sitting between them. The CDR3 protein is CAWRPSQYGYTF. The CDR3 coding sequence is TGTGCCTGGAGGCCTTCACAATATGGCTACACCTTC. The variable domain in full, with the rest retrieved from reference TRBV30 and TRBJ1-2, is SQTIHQWPATLVQPVGSPLSLECTVEGTSNPNLYWYRQAAGRGLQLLFYSVGIGQISSEVPQNLSASRPQDRQFILSSKKLLLSDSGFYLCAWRPSQYGYTFGSGTRLTVV.

The V and J genes are TRBV7-9 and TRBJ2-7; TRBD2 is a possible D gene (6 bases). Looked up from germline, CDR1 is SEHNR and CDR2 is FQNEAQ (reference sequence). The V end lost 5 bases, the J end lost 1 base, and 9 bases lay between the germline ends. The CDR3 covers 13 residues. CDR3 bases: TGTGCCAGCAGCCGTAGCGGTTCCTACGAGCAGTACTTC. This codes for CASSRSGSYEQYF.

On this clone itself: Different DNA sequences within this sample yield the same CDR3. In nucleotides, the CDR3 is TGCGCCAGCAGCTTGGGGGGGGGCGCAAATGGCTACACCTTC. As protein: CASSLGGGANGYTF. This rearrangement joins TRBV5-1 to TRBJ1-2; maybe TRBD1 (6 bases). The CDR3 extends over 14 amino acids. Trimming took off 0 bases at V and 6 bases at J, with 12 bases between the two ends. The V gene's germline CDR1 is SGHRS and CDR2 YFSETQ.